The present entry profiles one TCR beta chain with its context. It has no known antigen specificity. Base qualities are not at hand, and no much larger clone is one base apart. This sample stems from a study of shared T cell receptors in the human thymus (dated by TCRdb to the early 2020s). Study-level background: The study examined how self-reactive, shared T-cell receptor alpha chains are generated in the human thymus.

Libraries came from the immunoSEQ multiplex PCR assay. Entries here come from immuneACCESS through TCRdb and include only in-frame sequences with V and J called. Some clones fail to appear in such tables; in the studies checked, an unresolved V gene covers under half of the shortfall, and the cause of the remainder is unknown. This sample is represented by under 850,000 clones; 88% of them were singletons. The ten largest clones capture about 0.01% of the sample. The junction carries 12 bases between V and J, which are trimmed by 1 base and 1 base respectively. Reading from cysteine to phenylalanine, the CDR3 counts 16 amino acids. The entry retains the CDR3 DNA only, 48 bases that are in frame from base 1. The germline V gene (reference sequence) specifies SEHNR as CDR1 and FQNEAQ as CDR2. A further study also used this sample, focusing on human thymus T cells. The second investigation adds: The donors were immunologically healthy infants in Finland who had open corrective cardiac surgery for congenital heart defects. Thymus tissue was collected as surgical resects that were removed during corrective cardiac surgery. Usage of V and J gene segments appeared to be biased in both the thymic and the peripheral blood repertoires. The related research reported highly overlapping thymic TCR repertoires among unrelated individuals. The study used under 10 infant thymus samples plus four related peripheral blood samples to characterize TCR alpha and beta repertoires. The cohort included over five male and a couple of female infants, with donor ages spanning 7 to 244 days. Thymocytes were freed from the tissue by mechanical means and kept at -70 degrees C as pellets of roughly 9-30 million cells. Genomic DNA was extracted from frozen cell pellets with a QIAsymphony instrument. The immunoSEQ multiplex PCR assay was used to amplify the TCRB and TCRAD loci from a standardized amount of quality-controlled genomic DNA. The amplicons covered the V(D)J region and were long enough to include the CDR3 and to identify the V and J genes. Through the commercial immunoSEQ service, the amplicons were sequenced on an Illumina platform. Corrections for primer bias and sequencing errors followed previously described methods, while TCRAD and TCRB definitions were based on the IMGT database. The repertoires were analysed using immunoSEQ Analyzer 3.0 and VDJTools for basic statistics, V/J segment usage, diversity estimates, rarefaction and pairwise overlap. To estimate diversity, the Chao1, ChaoE, Efron-Thisted, Shannon and inverse Simpson indices were applied, and diversity was also estimated on datasets down-sampled to the smallest sample. Repertoire overlap was assessed by strict matching of CDR3 nucleotide sequence, V gene and J gene, and clustering was done by Jaccard-based multidimensional scaling. Thymus samples yielded on average roughly 790,000 unique TCRB clonotypes, compared with 80,000 to 85,000 from blood samples.

The rearranged segments are TRBV7-9 and TRBJ2-3, with the D gene uncertain. The TCR comes from a boy in the first two years of life with a congenital heart defect. Donor details come from another sample of the same person, matched by shared clones. What was sequenced was thymocytes. The DNA sequence follows: TGTGCCAGCAGCTTAGGCCGCGCACCTGGCACAGATACGCAGTATTTT. Protein translation: CASSLGRAPGTDTQYF.